These 8 T cell receptor beta chains originate from one sample sequenced in a study of blood T cell repertoires in COVID-19. Sequencing was performed with immunoSEQ multiplex PCR; in TCRdb, only in-frame clones are kept and a portion is missing. The table shows approximately 100,000 clones, with 70% to 90% occurring only once. Specimen: peripheral blood. The source is a woman aged 60-75 years with acute or convalescent COVID-19.

The gene calls are TRBV11-3 and TRBJ2-3; D uncertain. Germline V gene lookup returns CDR1 SGHNT and CDR2 YENEEA. This CDR3 has 14 residues. Trimming shortened V by 1 base and J by 0 bases, and 5 bases separated the two germline ends. CDR3 region: CASSLGASTDTQYF. CDR3 bases: TGTGCCAGCAGCTTAGGAGCGAGCACAGATACGCAGTATTTT.

This clone has only one observation. The chain employs TRBV3-1 (or the pseudogene TRBV3-2) and TRBJ1-3; 7 positions agree with TRBD1. The V and J ends lost 7 bases and 4 bases, in that order; junction bases with no gene match: 10. The germline V gene encodes CDR1 LGHDT and CDR2 YNNKEL (reference sequence). The CDR3 covers 15 residues. Written as DNA, the CDR3 is TGTGCCAGCACCCTTAGGGGGCGCACGGGAAACACCATATATTTT. Translation: CASTLRGRTGNTIYF.

J is TRBJ1-1 and V is TRBV9; D gene ambiguous. Germline loops: CDR1 SGDLS, CDR2 YYNGEE. Trimming pared 4 bases from V and 1 base from J, leaving 14 bases between. The CDR3 is 15 amino acids. In nucleotides, the CDR3 is TGTGCCAGCAGCCCCCAGGCCCAGCAGAACACTGAAGCTTTCTTT. Translated: CASSPQAQQNTEAFF.

The chain joins TRBV9 to TRBJ1-5, with a weak D call TRBD1 (5 bases). CDR1 and CDR2 from the germline V gene are SGDLS and YYNGEE. The V and J ends lost 1 base and 5 bases respectively, with 13 bases between them. CDR3 length: 15 amino acids. CDR3 region: CASSVQGGKDQPQHF. The CDR3, as DNA: TGTGCCAGCAGCGTACAGGGAGGAAAGGATCAGCCCCAGCATTTT. The variable domain in full, with the rest retrieved from reference TRBV9 and TRBJ1-5, is DSGVTQTPKHLITATGQRVTLRCSPRSGDLSVYWYQQSLDQGLQFLIQYYNGEERAKGNILERFSAQQFPDLHSELNLSSLELGDSALYFCASSVQGGKDQPQHFGDGTRLSIL.

The V and J genes are TRBV10-3 and TRBJ1-2; D call uncertain. Between the trimmed V and J ends, which lost 3 bases and 6 bases, there was a span of 11 bases. CDR1 ENHRY and CDR2 SYGVKD come from the germline V gene. The CDR3 sequence is 13 residues long. CDR3 DNA sequence: TGTGCCATCAGTGATAGGGCAGCGGATGGCTACACCTTC. Amino acids: CAISDRAADGYTF.

The rearrangement links TRBV28 to TRBJ2-2, with TRBD2 matching 13 bases. This CDR3 comprises 17 residues. The germline gives CDR1 MDHEN, CDR2 SYDVKM. The J segment lost 8 bases and the V segment lost 6 bases, leaving 12 bases of the junction unmatched. The CDR3 loop reads CASSSGLAGEVGGELFF. CDR3 DNA: TGTGCCAGCAGCTCAGGACTAGCGGGAGAGGTTGGGGGGGAGCTGTTTTTT.

The rearrangement uses TRBV7-9 and TRBJ2-7, with 7 bases fitting TRBD1. Germline CDR1 is SEHNR and CDR2 is FQNEAQ (reference sequence). Trimming cost V 10 bases and J 4 bases; bases outside gene matches: 7. The CDR3 runs to 12 residues. The CDR3: CAKPGQIYEQYV. The CDR3 bases are TGTGCCAAGCCGGGACAGATATACGAGCAGTACGTC.

The V call is TRBV30, the J call TRBJ1-1; D remains ambiguous. In germline, CDR1 is GTSNPN, CDR2 SVGIG (reference sequence). CDR3 length equals 11 residues. V lost 5 bases, J lost 10 bases, and 14 bases lay in between. CDR3 region: CAWGSEVRAFF. The CDR3 DNA sequence: TGTGCCTGGGGGTCAGAGGTACGAGCTTTCTTT.